What follows describes a single T cell receptor beta chain. What it binds is unknown. TCRdb recomputed calls from the 5' RACE reads with MiXCR, one row per CDR3 protein. This sample has 310,000 or so distinct CDR3 sequences, with less than 9% found just once. This sample was included in a study of identical twins. Overall study results and limits: Sharing of beta out-of-frame sequences by twins showed a weaker excess.

Losses at the gene ends were 4 bases for V and 4 bases for J; bases not matched to a gene: 3. The CDR3 length is 14 residues. CDR1 is MGHRA, CDR2 YSYEKL, per germline. These data also featured in a second study, about yellow fever vaccine responses in identical twins.

The sample was memory (CD45RO+) T cells sorted from blood. The sequence was obtained from a young woman in good health. This chain connects TRBV4-1 to TRBJ2-3, with 9 bases matching TRBD2. The CDR3 bases are TGCGCCAGCAGCCGGGGGACTAGCCCAGATACGCAGTATTTT. Translation gives CASSRGTSPDTQYF.